These 15 T cell receptor beta chains share one sample of origin, sequenced in a study of blood T cell repertoires in COVID-19. TCRdb's copy holds only in-frame clones and misses some; the assay was immunoSEQ multiplex PCR. The data contain over 55,000 clones, about 90% of them seen just once; the ten biggest clones take up roughly 8.5%. The sample comprised peripheral blood. These receptors were taken from a middle-aged man with active COVID-19.

The chain carries TRBV4-1 and TRBJ2-1, with 12 bases that match TRBD1. Germline-derived CDR1 and CDR2 are MGHRA and YSYEKL. The CDR3 consists of 16 residues. Unmatched junction bases numbered 13, after V lost 6 bases and J lost 10 bases. CDR3 loop: CASRTIKGTGGSEQFF. The CDR3 coding sequence is TGCGCCAGCAGAACCATTAAGGGGACAGGGGGCAGCGAGCAGTTCTTC.

This chain joins TRBV3-1 (or the pseudogene TRBV3-2) and TRBJ2-3; D remains unclear. CDR1 is LGHDT and CDR2 is YNNKEL in the germline V gene (reference sequence). Between the trimmed V and J ends, which lost 1 base and 7 bases, there was a span of 9 bases. The CDR3 contains 13 residues. The CDR3 DNA reads TGTGCCAGCAGCCAAGTTCCCCTAAATACGCAGTATTTT. Its protein is CASSQVPLNTQYF.

The J gene is TRBJ2-7, the V gene TRBV5-5; D uncertain. The ends were cut back, 0 bases at V and 2 bases at J, with 12 bases in the middle. The length of the CDR3 is 15 residues. The germline V gene has CDR1 SGHKS and CDR2 YYEKEE (reference sequence). The DNA for the CDR3 is TGTGCCAGCAGCTTGGCCCCAAACTCGGCCTACGAGCAGTACTTC. Translated, it gives CASSLAPNSAYEQYF.

The chain joins TRBV15 to TRBJ1-6; D uncertain. This CDR3 region has 14 residues. Trimming took 5 bases from V and 0 from J, leaving 5 bases between them. In germline, CDR1 is LNHNV, CDR2 YYDKDF (reference sequence). The chain's CDR3 is CATSGSSYNSPLHF. The DNA for the CDR3 is TGTGCCACCAGCGGGAGCTCCTATAATTCACCCCTCCACTTT.

This sequence joins TRBV4-2 and TRBJ1-1; TRBD1 aligns across 9 bases. With 1 base clipped from V and 5 bases from J, the junction kept 5 bases outside the gene matches. CDR3 length: 15 amino acids. Germline lookup yields CDR1 LGHNA and CDR2 YNFKEQ. CDR3 in DNA: TGTGCCAGCAGCCAAGGGGTGACAGGGGGAACTGAAGCTTTCTTT. It yields the protein CASSQGVTGGTEAFF.

The J gene is TRBJ2-4, the V gene TRBV28; 7 positions match TRBD1. Trimming removed 5 bases from V and 0 bases from J; junction bases left unmatched: 1. The germline V gene encodes CDR1 MDHEN and CDR2 SYDVKM. This CDR3 comprises 14 residues. The CDR3 spells CASSPGGAKNIQYF. The DNA of the CDR3 is TGTGCCAGCAGTCCAGGGGGAGCCAAAAACATTCAGTACTTC.

V gene TRBV6-4 combines with J gene TRBJ1-1; D possibly corresponds to TRBD1 (5 bases). This CDR3 is built from 15 residues. The germline V gene has CDR1 MRHNA and CDR2 SNTAGT. The V and J ends lost 0 bases and 2 bases respectively, with 10 bases between them. CDR3: CASSDSPDSNTEAFF. The CDR3 DNA is TGTGCCAGCAGTGACTCCCCCGACAGCAACACTGAAGCTTTCTTT.

The J gene is TRBJ2-2, the V gene TRBV6-2 or TRBV6-3; D is possibly TRBD1 (6 bases). Trimming took off 6 bases at V and 4 bases at J, with 15 bases between the two ends. CDR1 and CDR2 (germline): MNHEY, SVGEGT. This CDR3 region has 15 residues. The CDR3 is CASSKRGGVTGELFF. For the CDR3, the DNA is TGTGCCAGCAGCAAGAGAGGGGGAGTCACCGGGGAGCTGTTTTTT.

J is TRBJ1-1 and V is TRBV9; D is unresolved. This CDR3 region has 11 residues. The V gene's germline CDR1 is SGDLS and CDR2 YYNGEE. Between the trimmed V and J ends, which lost 3 bases and 3 bases, there was a span of 3 bases. CDR3: CASSGDTEAFF. The CDR3 DNA reads as TGTGCCAGCAGCGGAGACACTGAAGCTTTCTTT.

The chain combines TRBV18 with TRBJ1-4; D might be TRBD1 (5 bases). This CDR3 comprises 17 residues. Germline CDR1 reads KGHSH; CDR2 reads LQKENI. The V and J ends lost 5 bases and 2 bases respectively, with 18 bases between them. CDR3 nucleotides: TGTGCCAGCTCATCGGGAGCTGCAGGGAATACTAATGAAAAACTGTTTTTT. Translated: CASSSGAAGNTNEKLFF.

The rearrangement links TRBV18 to TRBJ2-2; D may be TRBD2 (6 bases). The CDR3 runs to 15 residues. V was shortened by 1 base and J by 3 bases, with 9 bases between the two germline ends. Germline lookup yields CDR1 KGHSH and CDR2 LQKENI. As DNA, the CDR3 is TGTGCCAGCTCACCACAAAGGGAGGACACCGGGGAGCTGTTTTTT. Its protein product is CASSPQREDTGELFF.

This rearrangement joins TRBV7-2 to TRBJ1-5; 7 positions match TRBD1. CDR1 and CDR2 (germline): SGHTA, FQGNSA. The CDR3 contains 14 residues. J was trimmed by 4 bases and V by 4 bases; bases with no gene match: 4. The CDR3 reads CASSSGQKNQPQHF. The CDR3 nucleotides are TGTGCCAGCAGCTCGGGACAGAAGAATCAGCCCCAGCATTTT.

This rearrangement joins TRBV12-5 to TRBJ2-7, with unresolved D. The V end lost 2 bases, the J end lost 2 bases, and 13 bases lay between the germline ends. Germline V gene data show CDR1 as LGHNT and CDR2 as FRNRAP. CDR3 length: 15 amino acids. The CDR3 DNA is TGTGCTAGTGGTTTGTGGCCAGGCCCTCCCTACGAGCAGTACTTC. Its translation is CASGLWPGPPYEQYF.

The rearrangement links TRBV9 to TRBJ2-1; a weak D match, TRBD1 (6 bases). The V gene's germline CDR1 is SGDLS and CDR2 YYNGEE. This CDR3 region has 15 residues. With 2 bases removed from V and 3 bases from J, the gap between germline ends came to 12 bases. The CDR3 loop is CASSVRDTRYNEQFF. The CDR3 DNA is TGTGCCAGCAGCGTCCGGGACACTCGCTACAATGAGCAGTTCTTC. The variable domain in full, completed from reference TRBV9 and TRBJ2-1, reads DSGVTQTPKHLITATGQRVTLRCSPRSGDLSVYWYQQSLDQGLQFLIQYYNGEERAKGNILERFSAQQFPDLHSELNLSSLELGDSALYFCASSVRDTRYNEQFFGPGTRLTVL.

This clone was seen only once. This rearrangement joins TRBV12-5 to TRBJ2-2; the D gene is possibly TRBD2 (6 bases). In germline, CDR1 is LGHNT, CDR2 FRNRAP. This CDR3 region has 18 residues. The V end was cut by 2 bases, the J end by 1 base, with 17 bases between. CDR3 sequence (DNA): TGTGCTAGTGGTTTGTTGACCATAGCGGAGGTGAACACCGGGGAGCTGTTTTTT. Its translation: CASGLLTIAEVNTGELFF.